The 28 T cell receptor beta chains given below trace back to one sample, sequenced in a study of T cells in localized non-small cell lung cancer. Profiling relied on immunoSEQ multiplex PCR, and the TCRdb table lists in-frame clones only, not all of them. The sample consists of some 21,000 clones, roughly 90% of them appearing once. Here the sequenced sample was peripheral blood mononuclear cells, taken before any cancer treatment. The receptors stem from a male donor at least 60 years old with stage II lung adenocarcinoma.

The chain has TRBV4-1 and TRBJ1-5; 7 nucleotides line up with TRBD1. There are 16 residues in the CDR3. Germline values: CDR1 MGHRA, CDR2 YSYEKL. Losses at the gene ends were 2 bases for V and 9 bases for J; bases not matched to a gene: 13. The CDR3 region has the DNA TGCGCCAGCAGCCAATCCGCGGGACAGTTGCGAGGGCCCCAGCATTTT. The encoded protein is CASSQSAGQLRGPQHF.

There are a few counts of this clone. The chain combines TRBV20-1 with TRBJ1-5; no reliable D call. The CDR3 has 11 amino acids. Trimming removed 7 bases at V and 6 bases at J, with 10 bases between. CDR1 and CDR2 (germline): DFQATT, SNEGSKA (reference sequence). This chain's CDR3 is CSVSGRQPQHF. In DNA form, the CDR3 reads TGCAGTGTCTCGGGCCGTCAGCCCCAGCATTTT.

The chain carries TRBV18 and TRBJ2-4; D possibly corresponds to TRBD1 (5 bases). CDR3 length: 16 residues. CDR1 and CDR2 (germline): KGHSH, LQKENI. Trimming took off 0 bases at V and 4 bases at J, with 13 bases between the two ends. The CDR3 region is CASSPPDRGVKNIQYF. The CDR3 DNA reads as TGTGCCAGCTCACCACCAGATAGGGGTGTAAAAAACATTCAGTACTTC.

The J gene is TRBJ1-5, the V gene TRBV7-2; D call uncertain. There are 15 residues in the CDR3. V was pared by 5 bases and J by 9 bases, with 20 bases between. Germline V gene data show CDR1 as SGHTA and CDR2 as FQGNSA. CDR3 DNA: TGTGCCAGCAGCCTTGGTGACCCTGGTCCACGGCCCCAGCATTTT. Its protein is CASSLGDPGPRPQHF. Filled out from reference TRBV7-2 and TRBJ1-5, the complete variable domain reads GAGVSQSPSNKVTEKGKDVELRCDPISGHTALYWYRQSLGQGLEFLIYFQGNSAPDKSGLPSDRFSAERTGGSVSTLTIQRTQQEDSAVYLCASSLGDPGPRPQHFGDGTRLSIL.

Comments on this clone: Sequence at one end of the junction differs from germline and may be a read error. The V call is TRBV4-2, the J call TRBJ2-7; a weak D match, TRBD2 (5 bases). Germline CDR1 reads LGHNA; CDR2 reads YNFKEQ. This CDR3 is 12 amino acids long. The CDR3 coding sequence is TGTGCCAGCAACCTAGATGGAGGCGCCGTCCACTTC. It codes for CASNLDGGAVHF.

V is TRBV2 and J is TRBJ2-7; D is possibly TRBD2 (5 bases). Germline assignment: CDR1 SNHLY and CDR2 FYNNEI. The CDR3 is 14 residues long. V shed 7 bases and J shed 0 bases, with 13 bases lying between them. The CDR3 is CASMSGLPSYEQYF. The CDR3 bases are TGTGCCAGCATGAGCGGATTACCCTCCTACGAGCAGTACTTC.

The chain is built from TRBV4-1 and TRBJ2-3; a weak D match, TRBD1 (6 bases). The V end was cut by 5 bases, the J end by 0 bases, with 15 bases between. CDR1 MGHRA and CDR2 YSYEKL come from the germline V gene. The CDR3 is made up of 16 amino acids. The CDR3 DNA sequence: TGCGCCAGCAGCGTCCGGGACATCCCTAGCACAGATACGCAGTATTTT. Residues: CASSVRDIPSTDTQYF.

On this clone itself: A junction boundary mismatches the germline segment, possibly from a read error. The genes are TRBV5-3 and TRBJ2-5; a weak D match, TRBD2 (5 bases). TRBV5-3 is sorted into the ORF group, with uncertain function. CDR3 length equals 14 residues. The CDR3 bases are TGTGCCAGCAGCTTAGAAGCGGTCCAAGAGACCCAGTACTTC. Its translation: CASSLEAVQETQYF.

CDR3 in amino acids: CASSLVWLANDEQFF. In DNA, the CDR3 is TGCGCCAGCAGCTTGGTTTGGCTAGCGAATGATGAGCAGTTCTTC. The chain recombines TRBV5-1 with TRBJ2-1, with a weak D call TRBD2 (6 bases). The CDR3 contains 15 residues. V was shortened by 0 bases and J by 8 bases, with 15 bases between the two germline ends. Germline-derived CDR1 and CDR2 are SGHRS and YFSETQ.

J is TRBJ1-1 and V is TRBV4-2; D might be TRBD1 (6 bases). This CDR3 is 14 amino acids long. V was cut by 0 bases and J by 6 bases, with 11 bases left in between. The V gene's germline CDR1 is LGHNA and CDR2 YNFKEQ. The CDR3 coding sequence is TGTGCCAGCAGCCAAGATAGGGGGGTTGCTGAAGCTTTCTTT. It codes for CASSQDRGVAEAFF.

The chain links TRBV7-9 to TRBJ2-7; the D gene is possibly TRBD2 (6 bases). V was clipped by 1 base and J by 0 bases, with 13 bases between them. Germline-derived CDR1 and CDR2 are SEHNR and FQNEAQ (reference sequence). This CDR3 spans 16 amino acids. The CDR3 DNA reads as TGTGCCAGCAGCTTAGTGCGGGACTTCCCCTCCTACGAGCAGTACTTC. Its translation: CASSLVRDFPSYEQYF.

The genes are TRBV2 and TRBJ2-5, with D possibly TRBD1 on 5 matching bases. The CDR3 is made up of 13 amino acids. Germline assignment: CDR1 SNHLY and CDR2 FYNNEI. Trimming removed 10 bases from V and 2 bases from J, with 14 bases in between. The chain's CDR3 is CATLFDRQETQYF. The DNA of the CDR3 is TGTGCCACGCTCTTCGACAGACAAGAGACCCAGTACTTC.

The CDR3 loop is CATQGGGTDTQYF. The CDR3, as DNA: TGTGCCACGCAGGGAGGGGGCACAGATACGCAGTATTTT. The chain has TRBV6-6 and TRBJ2-3; 7 nucleotides agree with TRBD2. The germline V gene encodes CDR1 MNHNY and CDR2 SVGAGI (reference sequence). The CDR3 extends over 13 amino acids. V lost 10 bases to trimming and J lost 1 base; unmatched junction nucleotides: 5.

V gene TRBV5-1 combines with J gene TRBJ2-1, with D hard to call. Germline values: CDR1 SGHRS, CDR2 YFSETQ. The CDR3 has 13 amino acids. Trimming stripped 2 bases from V and 7 bases from J, with 10 bases between. Here the CDR3 DNA reads TGCGCCAGCAGCTTTTCGGAACTTAATGAGCAGTTCTTC. Amino acids: CASSFSELNEQFF. Full variable domain (rest looked up from reference TRBV5-1 and TRBJ2-1): KAGVTQTPRYLIKTRGQQVTLSCSPISGHRSVSWYQQTPGQGLQFLFEYFSETQRNKGNFPGRFSGRQFSNSRSEMNVSTLELGDSALYLCASSFSELNEQFFGPGTRLTVL.

The chain carries TRBV28 and TRBJ2-6; D unclear. The V gene lost 2 bases and the J gene lost 4 bases, with 6 bases spanning the gap. The CDR3 spans 14 residues. Germline CDR1 and CDR2: MDHEN and SYDVKM. For the CDR3, the DNA is TGTGCCAGCAGTTTACCGACGGGGGCCAACGTCCTGACTTTC. It yields the protein CASSLPTGANVLTF.

The chain carries TRBV11-3 and TRBJ2-3; tentative D call: TRBD2 (6 bases). V was pared by 1 base and J by 2 bases, with 13 bases between. Germline V CDR1 and CDR2: SGHNT, YENEEA. The CDR3 contains 16 residues. CDR3 in DNA: TGTGCCAGCAGCTTAGGCCTGGACTACCCCACAGATACGCAGTATTTT. Translation gives CASSLGLDYPTDTQYF.

V is TRBV27 and J is TRBJ2-1; unclear D gene. This CDR3 is built from 15 residues. The germline V gene has CDR1 MNHEY and CDR2 SMNVEV (reference sequence). The V end was cut by 2 bases, the J end by 1 base, with 9 bases between. The CDR3 loop reads CASSLERPSYNEQFF. DNA of the CDR3: TGTGCCAGCAGTTTAGAACGGCCATCCTACAATGAGCAGTTCTTC.

This chain uses TRBV7-9 with TRBJ2-1; D is uncertain. Germline CDR1 SEHNR, CDR2 FQNEAQ (reference sequence). V lost 5 bases and J lost 8, with 16 bases in between. CDR3 length equals 14 residues. The CDR3 here is CASSTSLGRHEQFF. The CDR3, as DNA: TGTGCCAGCAGCACTTCCCTAGGTCGTCATGAGCAGTTCTTC.

This chain joins TRBV14 and TRBJ1-3, with TRBD1 matching 9 bases. The V gene end was trimmed by 4 bases and the J gene end by 1 base; junction bases not matched to a gene: 5. The CDR3 extends over 16 amino acids. Germline CDR1 and CDR2: SGHDN and FVKESK. This CDR3 reads CASSRLQGASGNTIYF. In nucleotides, the CDR3 is TGTGCCAGCAGCCGATTACAGGGGGCGTCTGGAAACACCATATATTTT.

This rearrangement joins TRBV5-1 to TRBJ1-1, with D uncertain. The V gene lost 3 bases and the J gene lost 1 base, with 7 bases spanning the gap. Germline V CDR1 and CDR2: SGHRS, YFSETQ. The CDR3 contains 13 residues. The CDR3, as DNA: TGCGCCAGCAGCTACAGTGCGAACACTGAAGCTTTCTTT. Translating it yields CASSYSANTEAFF. The variable domain in full, with the rest retrieved from reference TRBV5-1 and TRBJ1-1, is KAGVTQTPRYLIKTRGQQVTLSCSPISGHRSVSWYQQTPGQGLQFLFEYFSETQRNKGNFPGRFSGRQFSNSRSEMNVSTLELGDSALYLCASSYSANTEAFFGQGTRLTVV.

The chain couples TRBV28 to TRBJ1-1; D uncertain. The CDR3 extends over 17 amino acids. Trimming shortened V by 3 bases and J by 0 bases, and 17 bases separated the two germline ends. Germline V gene data show CDR1 as MDHEN and CDR2 as SYDVKM. The CDR3 spells CASSFTGVINMNTEAFF. In DNA form, the CDR3 reads TGTGCCAGCAGTTTCACTGGGGTCATCAACATGAACACTGAAGCTTTCTTT.

The V call is TRBV7-6, the J call TRBJ2-7; TRBD2 matches at 11 bases. The CDR3 contains 15 residues. With 1 base clipped from V and 6 bases from J, the junction kept 5 bases outside the gene matches. The germline CDR1 and CDR2 sequences are SGHVS and FNYEAQ. The CDR3 reads CASSLVDSGRAEQYF. CDR3 bases: TGTGCCAGCAGCTTAGTGGATAGCGGGAGGGCCGAGCAGTACTTC.

The rearrangement joins TRBV27 to TRBJ1-4; D gene unclear. Looked up from germline, CDR1 is MNHEY and CDR2 is SMNVEV (reference sequence). Trimming cost V 1 base and J 4 bases, with 10 bases left between them. The CDR3 length is 15 residues. The CDR3, as DNA: TGTGCCAGCAGTTTATTGGCCCGTCGTAATGAAAAACTGTTTTTT. This sequence encodes CASSLLARRNEKLFF.

J is TRBJ2-6 and V is TRBV28; D is undetermined. Between the trimmed V and J ends, which lost 5 bases and 0 bases, there was a span of 14 bases. The CDR3 is made up of 17 amino acids. Per germline, CDR1 MDHEN and CDR2 SYDVKM. CDR3 protein: CASSPPTASSGANVLTF. In nucleotides, the CDR3 is TGTGCCAGCAGTCCCCCTACAGCCTCCTCTGGGGCCAACGTCCTGACTTTC.

In its sample, this clone was seen a few times. The rearrangement uses TRBV5-6 and TRBJ1-5; perhaps TRBD1 as D (5 bases). Trimming took 0 bases from V and 0 from J, leaving 10 bases between them. This CDR3 region has 16 residues. Germline CDR1 and CDR2: SGHDT and YYEEEE. CDR3 DNA: TGTGCCAGCAGCTTGGCCGAGGGGATTAGCAATCAGCCCCAGCATTTT. Protein sequence: CASSLAEGISNQPQHF.

This chain connects TRBV2 to TRBJ1-1; 8 bases align to TRBD1. The V gene's germline CDR1 is SNHLY and CDR2 FYNNEI. The junction had 14 bases not matched to a gene; V was cut back by 7 bases and J by 10 bases. The CDR3 is made up of 14 amino acids. CDR3 sequence reads: CASNGMPGGMGAFF. DNA of the CDR3: TGTGCCAGCAACGGGATGCCAGGGGGCATGGGAGCTTTCTTT.

This chain uses TRBV28 with TRBJ1-5; possible D gene TRBD1, 6 bases. CDR3 length equals 19 residues. The germline V gene has CDR1 MDHEN and CDR2 SYDVKM. V dropped 1 base and J dropped 0 bases, with 19 bases sitting between them. The CDR3 DNA follows: TGTGCCAGCAGTTTATATCTCGGCTGGACAGAGTATAGCAATCAGCCCCAGCATTTT. Protein sequence: CASSLYLGWTEYSNQPQHF.

The chain has TRBV6-5 and TRBJ2-7; weak D call: TRBD2 (5 bases). Germline-derived CDR1 and CDR2 are MNHEY and SVGAGI. The germline V and J ends were trimmed by 10 bases and 0 bases, with 13 bases remaining between them. This CDR3 spans 13 amino acids. The CDR3 DNA reads as TGTGCCACCCGGGATAGCGTCTCCTACGAGCAGTACTTC. Translating it yields CATRDSVSYEQYF.